This TCR beta chain is from a study of neoadjuvant anti-PD-1 for oral cavity cancer. The CDR3 contains 15 residues. The V gene's germline CDR1 is SGHDN and CDR2 FVKESK. V was pared by 0 bases and J by 8 bases, with 16 bases between. Time point of the sample: after neoadjuvant nivolumab, at surgical resection. Patients were newly diagnosed with stage II-IVA oral cavity squamous cell carcinoma without prior systemic or radiation treatment. This table comes from immunoSEQ multiplex PCR, and its TCRdb copy is limited to in-frame clones, with some not included. The sample records thousands of clones, about two thirds being singletons.

Sequenced here: PBMCs, sampled after nivolumab (anti-PD-1) treatment. This receptor was identified in a person aged 35-80 years with oral cavity squamous cell carcinoma. The chain links TRBV14 to TRBJ1-2; D gene uncertain. CDR3 protein: CASSQERSGVGGYTF. The CDR3 DNA is TGTGCCAGCAGCCAAGAGCGCTCCGGGGTCGGAGGCTACACCTTC.